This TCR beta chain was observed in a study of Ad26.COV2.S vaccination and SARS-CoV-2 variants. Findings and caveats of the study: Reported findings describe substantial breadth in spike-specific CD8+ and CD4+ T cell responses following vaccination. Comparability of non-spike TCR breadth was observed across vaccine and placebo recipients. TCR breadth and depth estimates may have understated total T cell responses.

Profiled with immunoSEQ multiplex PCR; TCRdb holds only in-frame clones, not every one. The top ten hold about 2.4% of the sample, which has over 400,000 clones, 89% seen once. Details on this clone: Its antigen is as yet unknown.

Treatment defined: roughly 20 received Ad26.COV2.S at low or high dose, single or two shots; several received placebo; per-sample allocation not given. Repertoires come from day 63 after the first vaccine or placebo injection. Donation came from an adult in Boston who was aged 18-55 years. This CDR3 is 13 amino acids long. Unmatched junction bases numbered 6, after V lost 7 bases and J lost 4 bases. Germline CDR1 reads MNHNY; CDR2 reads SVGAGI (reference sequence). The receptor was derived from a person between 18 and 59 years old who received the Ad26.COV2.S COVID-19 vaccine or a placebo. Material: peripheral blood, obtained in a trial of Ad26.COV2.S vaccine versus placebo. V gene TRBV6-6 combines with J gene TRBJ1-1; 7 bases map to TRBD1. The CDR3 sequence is CASNTGEATEAFF. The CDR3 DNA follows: TGTGCCAGCAACACAGGGGAGGCCACTGAAGCTTTCTTT.